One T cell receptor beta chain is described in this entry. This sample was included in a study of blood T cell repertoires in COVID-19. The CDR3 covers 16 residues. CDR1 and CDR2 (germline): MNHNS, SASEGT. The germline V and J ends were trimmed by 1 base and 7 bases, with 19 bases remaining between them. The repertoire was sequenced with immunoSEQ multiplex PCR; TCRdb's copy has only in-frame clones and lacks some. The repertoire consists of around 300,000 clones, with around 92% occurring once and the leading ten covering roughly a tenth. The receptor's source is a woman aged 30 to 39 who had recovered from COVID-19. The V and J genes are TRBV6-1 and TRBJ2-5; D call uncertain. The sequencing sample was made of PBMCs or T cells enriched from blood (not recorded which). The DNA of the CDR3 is TGTGCCAGCAGTGAAGTAGGCATTCCGAATACGGGGACCCAGTACTTC. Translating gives CASSEVGIPNTGTQYF.